This paragraph reports one TCR beta chain. Its antigen is still unknown. Per-base qualities were not stored, and no clone one base away is much larger. The data stem from a study of OX40 agonist ivuxolimab in advanced cancers. General notes on the study: Ivuxolimab, which targeted the costimulatory receptor OX40 (CD134), was an agonistic, fully human IgG2 monoclonal antibody. Intravenous ivuxolimab was administered to patients every 2 weeks at six dose levels: 0.01, 0.1, 0.3, 1.5, 3 and 10 mg/kg. Of the 50 to 55 patients in dose escalation, about 20 had hepatocellular carcinoma, approximately 15 had melanoma, 9 had renal cell carcinoma and 9 had head and neck cancer. The dose-escalation cohort was 82.7% male with a mean age of about 65 years, ranging from about 20 to 80. Patients were allowed to have had prior anti-PD-1, anti-PD-L1 or anti-CTLA-4 therapy, and around 40% of the dose-escalation patients had previously received checkpoint inhibitors. Partial responses occurred in three dose-escalation patients, of whom one had hepatocellular carcinoma and two had cutaneous melanoma. The purpose of peripheral TCRbeta sequencing was to test whether ivuxolimab changed TCR sequence diversity and led to clonal T-cell expansion. The paper reports the monotherapy dose-escalation portion (N of about 52 patients) of the phase I ivuxolimab trial. What the study reported, not specific to this receptor: At doses of 0.1 to 3.0 mg/kg, clonal expansion of both CD4+ and CD8+ blood T cells was observed from baseline to week 6. The antigen specificity of the clonally expanded peripheral T cells was not determined. After ivuxolimab, more expanded clones were found on average in CD8+ T cells than in CD4+ T cells. Low levels of normalized T-cell clonal expansion were also seen in some nonresponding patients. In the 0.1-3.0 mg/kg groups, partial responders had among the lowest normalized peripheral clonal expansion, particularly in CD8+ T cells.

Genomic DNA was isolated from the sorted cells so that the TCRbeta CDR3 region could be sequenced. The immunoSEQ Assay was used to sequence the TCRbeta CDR3 regions. TCRdb retrieved this table from immuneACCESS and kept in-frame rearrangements only. Not all clones are present; in checked studies, unresolved V genes account for under half, and no reason is known for the remainder. The sample contains approximately 26,000 clones, roughly three quarters of them found a single time. The ten top clones hold about 26% of the sample. The trial excluded patients who had a history of autoimmune disease or who were on systemic immunosuppression. Peripheral blood for TCR sequencing was collected from all dose cohorts at baseline, on cycle 4 day 1, and on cycle 7 day 1. The samples were taken from a phase I, first-in-human, multicenter, open-label dose-escalation trial of ivuxolimab. Adults with locally advanced or metastatic melanoma, renal cell, hepatocellular, or head and neck squamous cell carcinoma were enrolled in the trial. Before TCR sequencing, CD4+ and CD8+ T cells were separately sorted from peripheral blood.

Taken from the germline V gene, the CDR1 and CDR2 loops are LGHNA and YSLEER. The CDR3 sequence holds 15 residues, the cysteine and phenylalanine included. Only the CDR3 part of the read is kept: 45 bases, read in frame from the first base. Compared with germline, V lacks 8 bases and J lacks 4 bases; bases without a gene match: 10. The rearranged chain carries TRBV4-3 and TRBJ2-7, with TRBD2 identical over 11 junction bases. Sequencing used CD4+ or CD8+ T cells sorted from blood, obtained in a trial of the OX40 agonist ivuxolimab. This clonotype originated in an adult with an advanced solid tumor such as melanoma, head and neck, liver or kidney cancer. The nucleotide sequence is TGCGCCAGCGCCTTTGGGGGACTAGCGGCTTACGAGCAGTACTTC. Its protein reads: CASAFGGLAAYEQYF.